Listed below are T cell receptor beta chains from one sample, sequenced in a study of T cell responses to AZD1222 COVID-19 vaccine. This table comes from immunoSEQ multiplex PCR, and its TCRdb copy is limited to in-frame clones, with some not included. Of around 94,000 clones listed, roughly 84% were seen once; the top ten hold under 25%. The sequencing used peripheral blood, collected on day 0 of AZD1222 vaccination. These receptors were collected from an adult in good health. The CDR3 runs from the conserved cysteine through the conserved F or W. Fields, in order: J gene, clone size, V gene, D gene, CDR3 protein, CDR3 DNA. A D gene is named only where the DNA matches it firmly. Expanded clones get a size class; other rows say once, few or many, or leave the size out.

TRBJ1-6 - TRBV6-1 - CASSEADGLRIPLHF TGTGCCAGCAGTGAAGCGGACGGGTTAAGGATACCCCTCCACTTT
TRBJ1-3 - TRBV7-9 - CASSLAQRVQARSGNTIYF TGTGCCAGCAGCTTAGCGCAACGCGTACAGGCCCGCTCTGGAAACACCATATATTTT
TRBJ2-7 - TRBV11-2 - CASSFIQGHEQYF TGTGCCAGCAGCTTCATCCAGGGCCACGAGCAGTACTTC
TRBJ2-2 - TRBV7-3 - CASSLGGAGLASGELFF TGTGCCAGCAGCTTAGGCGGGGCGGGATTGGCTTCCGGGGAGCTGTTTTTT
TRBJ1-5 - TRBV10-3 TRBD1 CAISEGTVPNQPQHF TGTGCCATCAGTGAGGGGACAGTCCCCAATCAGCCCCAGCATTTT
TRBJ1-1 - TRBV20-1 - CSARDGTEAFF TGCAGTGCTAGAGATGGAACTGAAGCTTTCTTT
TRBJ2-7 - TRBV19 TRBD1 CASSISTGGLYEQYF TGTGCCAGTAGTATTTCCACAGGGGGCCTCTACGAGCAGTACTTC
TRBJ2-2 - TRBV24-1 - CATSDRTVPTGELFF TGTGCCACCAGTGATCGAACAGTGCCCACCGGGGAGCTGTTTTTT
TRBJ1-4 - TRBV7-9 - CASSPTPGEKLFF TGTGCCAGCAGCCCCACACCGGGGGAAAAACTGTTTTTT
TRBJ2-1 - TRBV10-3 - CAIRGSDRNNEQFF TGTGCCATCCGGGGATCTGACAGGAACAATGAGCAGTTCTTC
TRBJ1-5 - TRBV12-3/TRBV12-4 - CASSDMEGWPQHF TGTGCCAGCAGCGACATGGAGGGGTGGCCCCAGCATTTT
TRBJ1-2 - TRBV4-3 - CASSQADGWHGYTF TGCGCCAGCAGCCAGGCGGACGGTTGGCATGGCTACACCTTC
TRBJ2-4 - TRBV7-2 - CASSVVRGDIQYF TGTGCCAGCAGCGTAGTAAGAGGGGACATTCAGTACTTC
TRBJ1-5 - TRBV19 - CASNPDRINQPQHF TGTGCCAGTAACCCAGACAGGATCAATCAGCCCCAGCATTTT
TRBJ2-4 - TRBV18 - CASSPRSLAKNIQYF TGTGCCAGCTCACCACGATCATTAGCCAAAAACATTCAGTACTTC
TRBJ2-7 - TRBV18 TRBD1 CASSPSGTGTYEQYF TGTGCCAGCTCACCATCAGGGACAGGGACTTACGAGCAGTACTTC
TRBJ1-5 - TRBV16 - CASSDQQATNQPQHF TGTGCCAGCAGCGATCAACAGGCAACTAATCAGCCCCAGCATTTT
TRBJ2-1 - TRBV28 - CASSPSGTHSDEQFF TGTGCCAGCAGTCCGTCCGGGACTCACAGCGATGAGCAGTTCTTC
TRBJ1-1 - TRBV12-3/TRBV12-4 - CASSLGGNTEAFF TGTGCCAGCAGTTTAGGGGGAAACACTGAAGCTTTCTTT
TRBJ2-3 - TRBV11-2 - CASSLAADTQYF TGTGCCAGCAGCTTGGCGGCAGATACGCAGTATTTT
TRBJ2-2 - TRBV7-9 TRBD1 CASSLTGQGTGELFF TGTGCCAGCAGCCTTACCGGACAGGGGACAGGGGAGCTGTTTTTT
TRBJ2-7 - TRBV4-3 TRBD1 CASSQGDRDFSEQYF TGCGCCAGCAGCCAAGGGGACAGGGACTTTAGCGAGCAGTACTTC
TRBJ2-7 - TRBV7-8 TRBD1 CASSPTGNEQYF TGTGCCAGCAGCCCGACAGGGAACGAGCAGTACTTC
TRBJ1-2 - TRBV28 - CASSPDSYGYTF TGTGCCAGCAGTCCTGACAGCTATGGCTACACCTTC
TRBJ1-4 - TRBV12-2 - CASRTCPGQGNEKLFF TGTGCAAGTCGCACGTGTCCGGGACAGGGTAATGAAAAACTGTTTTTT
TRBJ2-7 - TRBV19 - CASSIRGTSSYEQYF TGTGCCAGTAGTATACGGGGCACCTCCTCCTACGAGCAGTACTTC
TRBJ2-1 - TRBV7-8 TRBD2 CASSLGILAGAITDEQFF TGTGCCAGCAGCTTAGGGATCTTAGCGGGAGCAATAACAGATGAGCAGTTCTTC
TRBJ2-7 - TRBV7-9 TRBD2 CASSPPGTSAYEQYF TGTGCCAGCAGCCCCCCCGGGACTAGCGCCTACGAGCAGTACTTC
TRBJ2-1 once TRBV2 TRBD1 CASTLTGGFSYNEQFF TGTGCCAGCACCCTGACAGGGGGCTTCTCCTACAATGAGCAGTTCTTC
TRBJ1-3 - TRBV11-2 - CASSFEGIGNTIYF TGTGCCAGCAGCTTCGAAGGGATTGGAAACACCATATATTTT
TRBJ1-1 - TRBV6-5 TRBD1 CASSYRQGVEAFF TGTGCCAGCAGTTACCGACAGGGGGTGGAAGCTTTCTTT
TRBJ1-1 - TRBV7-9 - CASSLLSGAEAFF TGTGCCAGCAGCTTATTGTCTGGGGCTGAAGCTTTCTTT
TRBJ1-3 - TRBV5-5 - CASRSGPADTIYF TGTGCCAGCAGATCCGGTCCCGCGGACACCATATATTTT
TRBJ2-1 - TRBV5-1 TRBD2 CASRGLAGRNEQFF TGCGCCAGCAGGGGACTAGCGGGCCGAAATGAGCAGTTCTTC
TRBJ1-2 - TRBV6-5 - CASSRETGAGGYTF TGTGCCAGCAGTAGAGAAACCGGAGCGGGAGGCTACACCTTC
TRBJ2-1 - TRBV6-5 TRBD2 CASSSPGSGGQFF TGTGCCAGCAGTTCCCCGGGGAGCGGGGGGCAGTTCTTC
TRBJ2-3 once TRBV6-2/TRBV6-3 TRBD2 CASSSGLAGARDTQYF TGTGCCAGCAGCTCCGGACTAGCGGGGGCAAGAGATACGCAGTATTTT
TRBJ2-2 - TRBV11-1 - CASSSRTILGGELFF TGTGCCAGCAGCTCGAGGACTATCCTCGGAGGGGAGCTGTTTTTT
TRBJ2-7 - TRBV27 - CASSPRGVGSYEQYF TGTGCCAGCAGTCCCCGCGGGGTTGGGTCCTACGAGCAGTACTTC
TRBJ1-2 - TRBV24-1 - CATSRGEGEIHGYTF TGTGCCACCAGTAGGGGAGAGGGAGAAATTCATGGCTACACCTTC
TRBJ2-3 - TRBV9 - CASSVGWGVGTDTQYF TGTGCCAGCAGCGTAGGTTGGGGAGTAGGCACAGATACGCAGTATTTT
TRBJ2-7 - TRBV5-6 - CASSLRPGRSANF TGTGCCAGCAGCTTGCGGCCAGGGAGGAGCGCGAACTTC
TRBJ1-2 - TRBV15 TRBD1 CATSSREQGSYGYTF TGTGCCACCAGCTCCAGGGAACAGGGGAGCTATGGCTACACCTTC
TRBJ2-6 - TRBV28 - CASTTKGTNVLTF TGTGCCAGCACCACCAAGGGCACCAACGTCCTGACTTTC
TRBJ2-2 - TRBV19 - CASTLGGYTGELFF TGTGCCAGTACCCTAGGCGGGTACACCGGGGAGCTGTTTTTT
TRBJ1-1 few TRBV11-2 - CASSLEIFANTEAFF TGTGCCAGCAGCTTAGAGATTTTTGCGAACACTGAAGCTTTCTTT
TRBJ1-2 - TRBV4-3 - CASSQGVRTPYGYTF TGCGCCAGCAGCCAAGGTGTCCGGACCCCTTATGGCTACACCTTC
TRBJ1-3 - TRBV11-2 - CASSSDTVGNTIYF TGTGCCAGCAGCTCCGACACCGTTGGAAACACCATATATTTT
TRBJ2-7 - TRBV12-3/TRBV12-4 - CASSFLGDEQYF TGTGCCAGCAGTTTTCTAGGGGACGAGCAGTACTTC